This TCR beta chain was obtained from a study of blood T cell repertoires in COVID-19 (dated by TCRdb to between 2020 and 2021). Regarding the complete study: Collaborator samples came from the United States, Italy and Spain and covered acute and convalescent phases of COVID-19. The prospective study material was composed of cDNA or gDNA derived from T cells, B-cell-depleted T cells, or PBMCs. HLA class I and class II types, where available, came from metadata supplied by the sample provider rather than from assay-based typing. Samples came from the ongoing ImmuneRACE study (first 160 participants) plus 1,254 subjects from 6 global collaborators. A de-identified subject ID, COVID-19 status, age in years and sex were almost always included in the sample metadata. A freely available public database, intended as a resource for researchers studying the immune response to SARS-CoV-2, is where the repertoires were released. Subjects who had been exposed to COVID-19, were actively infected with it, or had recovered from it provided the deeply sampled blood TCRbeta repertoires that made up the dataset.

TCRbeta CDR3 regions were amplified from genomic DNA using the immunoSEQ Assay, a bias-controlled multiplex PCR. The authors' analysis ran thus. Within the assay, amplification of reference gene primers was used to estimate how many nucleated cells each sample contained. To quantify the absolute abundance of each unique TCRbeta CDR3 rearrangement, sequence reads were collapsed and filtered. For each sample, productive Simpson clonality was calculated as the square root of Simpson's diversity index over productive rearrangements. TCRdb holds this immuneACCESS table with in-frame rearrangements only. Some clones are missing; in checked studies, unresolved V genes explain under half, and the rest has no known cause. V, J and clone size reflect that table, while D and trimming were determined from the DNA. This sample lists around 320,000 clones; 70% to 90% were detected once. Approximately 7.5% of the sample goes to the ten largest clones.

This clone was seen once. Its antigen is still unknown. No clone much larger than this one lies a single base away; base qualities are absent. The CDR3, cysteine through phenylalanine, is 12 amino acids long. The retained sequence is limited to the CDR3, 36 bases, with the frame set at the first base. Trimming costs V 8 bases and J 4 bases, and their ends lie 12 bases apart. CDR1 and CDR2 (MNHEY, SVGAGI) derive from the germline V gene. Collaborating institutions collected whole blood in K2EDTA tubes following their own protocols. Collaborator samples were shipped for TCRbeta analysis as frozen whole blood, isolated PBMCs, or DNA extracted from either sample type. Overall results and qualifications from the work: How much clinical and demographic metadata was included differed by source and by participant, and the metadata was provided uncurated.

The sequenced material came from peripheral blood. The chain uses TRBV6-5 and TRBJ2-7; the D gene assignment is ambiguous. The receptor was derived from a human donor in a cohort sampled during active COVID-19. The DNA is TGTGCCAGCGGGTACACAGCATACGAGCAGTACTTC. Translated, this is CASGYTAYEQYF.